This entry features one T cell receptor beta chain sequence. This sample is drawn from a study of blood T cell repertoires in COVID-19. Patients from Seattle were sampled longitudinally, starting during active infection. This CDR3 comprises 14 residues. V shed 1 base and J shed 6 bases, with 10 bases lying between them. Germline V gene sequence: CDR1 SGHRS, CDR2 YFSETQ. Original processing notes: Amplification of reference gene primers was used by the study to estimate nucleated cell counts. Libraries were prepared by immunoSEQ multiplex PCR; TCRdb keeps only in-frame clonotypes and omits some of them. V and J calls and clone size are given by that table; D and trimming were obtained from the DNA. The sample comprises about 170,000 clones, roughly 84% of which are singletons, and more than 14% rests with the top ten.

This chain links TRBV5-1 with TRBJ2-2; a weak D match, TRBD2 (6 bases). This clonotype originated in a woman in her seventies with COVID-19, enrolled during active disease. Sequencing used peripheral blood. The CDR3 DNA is TGCGCCAGCAGCTTGCCCGGGGACTCCGGGGAGCTGTTTTTT. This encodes CASSLPGDSGELFF.